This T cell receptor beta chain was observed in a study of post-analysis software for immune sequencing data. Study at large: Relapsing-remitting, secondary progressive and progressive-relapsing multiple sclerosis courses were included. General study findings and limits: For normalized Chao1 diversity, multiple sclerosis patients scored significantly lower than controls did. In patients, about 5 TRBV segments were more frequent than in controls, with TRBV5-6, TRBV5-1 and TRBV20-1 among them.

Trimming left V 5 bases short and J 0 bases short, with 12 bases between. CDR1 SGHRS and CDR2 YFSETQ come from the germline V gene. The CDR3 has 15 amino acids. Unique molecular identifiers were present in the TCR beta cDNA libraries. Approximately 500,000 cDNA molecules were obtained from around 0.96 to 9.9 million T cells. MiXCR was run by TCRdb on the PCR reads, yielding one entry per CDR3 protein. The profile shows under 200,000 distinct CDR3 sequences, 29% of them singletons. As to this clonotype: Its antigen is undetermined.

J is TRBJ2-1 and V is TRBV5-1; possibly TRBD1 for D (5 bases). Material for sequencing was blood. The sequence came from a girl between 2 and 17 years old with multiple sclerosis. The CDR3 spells CASRSETDSYNEQFF. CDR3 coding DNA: TGCGCCAGCAGGTCCGAGACAGACTCCTACAATGAGCAGTTCTTC.